These 27 T cell receptor beta chains came from one sample sequenced in a study of untreated major depressive disorder. General study points: Depressed patients' CD4+ T cells carried increased TRBV05-01 (Vbeta 5.1) usage versus control CD4+ T cells.

The method was immunoSEQ multiplex PCR; TCRdb's version includes in-frame clones alone and lacks a portion of them. The table shows around 13,000 clones, with 75% to 95% occurring only once. Their antigen targets remain unknown. Sequenced sample: CD4+ T cells from PBMCs. The receptors were sampled from a young woman with major depressive disorder.

J is TRBJ1-1 and V is TRBV10-2; unclear D gene. CDR3 length equals 14 residues. Trimming stripped 5 bases from V and 1 base from J, with 11 bases between. CDR1 and CDR2 from the germline V gene are WSHSY and SAAADI. For the CDR3, the DNA is TGCGCCAGCAGTCTTTTTACAGCGAACACTGAAGCTTTCTTT. This gives the protein CASSLFTANTEAFF.

This chain uses TRBV12-5 with TRBJ1-5; no definite D call. The V end was cut by 0 bases, the J end by 6 bases, with 3 bases between. Germline V gene lookup returns CDR1 LGHNT and CDR2 FRNRAP. The CDR3 runs to 12 residues. Here the CDR3 reads CASGLVRQPQHF. The DNA of the CDR3 is TGTGCTAGTGGTTTGGTACGTCAGCCCCAGCATTTT.

This chain connects TRBV9 to TRBJ2-3; D is perhaps TRBD2 (7 bases). Trimming removed 0 bases at V and 5 bases at J, with 13 bases between. Germline lookup yields CDR1 SGDLS and CDR2 YYNGEE. This CDR3 is built from 15 residues. The CDR3 DNA reads TGTGCCAGCAGCGTAGTAGGGGGGGTCTTAGATACGCAGTATTTT. Protein sequence: CASSVVGGVLDTQYF.

The chain joins TRBV6-4 to TRBJ1-1, with D possibly matching TRBD1 (5 bases). Trimming took off 4 bases at V and 1 base at J, with 10 bases between the two ends. The CDR3 runs 14 residues. Germline V gives CDR1 MRHNA, CDR2 SNTAGT. CDR3 coding DNA: TGTGCCAGCAGTGCCTCTCAGGGGAACACTGAAGCTTTCTTT. Its protein product is CASSASQGNTEAFF.

The chain has TRBV6-1 and TRBJ2-3; TRBD2 agrees at 13 bases. This CDR3 comprises 16 residues. J was trimmed by 7 bases and V by 4 bases; bases with no gene match: 8. Germline assignment: CDR1 MNHNS and CDR2 SASEGT. The CDR3 is CASSGTSGSKRYTQYF. CDR3 DNA sequence: TGTGCCAGCAGTGGGACTAGCGGGAGTAAGCGGTATACGCAGTATTTT.

The chain combines TRBV11-3 with TRBJ1-1, with D possibly being TRBD1 (6 bases). Germline lookup yields CDR1 SGHNT and CDR2 YENEEA. The CDR3 runs to 15 residues. V was shortened by 4 bases and J by 3 bases, with 15 bases between the two germline ends. The CDR3 DNA is TGTGCCAGCAGCTGGGGTACAGGGAAGGACACTGAAGCTTTCTTT. Translation: CASSWGTGKDTEAFF.

The chain is built from TRBV5-1 and TRBJ2-5, with TRBD1 identical over 12 bases. There are 14 residues in the CDR3. V trimming: 7 bases; J trimming: 5 bases; junction bases outside the gene matches: 6. Germline V gene data show CDR1 as SGHRS and CDR2 as YFSETQ. CDR3 DNA sequence: TGCGCCAGCTCCGGGACAGGGGGCCCGGAGACCCAGTACTTC. This gives the protein CASSGTGGPETQYF.

V is TRBV9 and J is TRBJ1-2, with D possibly TRBD1 on 6 matching bases. Germline loops: CDR1 SGDLS, CDR2 YYNGEE. The CDR3 extends over 14 amino acids. V was shortened by 0 bases and J by 2 bases, with 8 bases between the two germline ends. The CDR3 loop reads CASSVAGQNYGYTF. The CDR3 coding sequence is TGTGCCAGCAGCGTAGCGGGACAAAACTATGGCTACACCTTC.

The V call is TRBV11-3, the J call TRBJ1-1; D not certain. Germline-derived CDR1 and CDR2 are SGHNT and YENEEA. CDR3 length equals 15 residues. The V and J ends lost 5 bases and 0 bases respectively, with 13 bases between them. The CDR3 reads CASSVLPVMNTEAFF. As DNA, the CDR3 is TGTGCCAGCAGCGTTCTACCAGTGATGAACACTGAAGCTTTCTTT.

J is TRBJ1-3 and V is TRBV5-1; 9 bases match TRBD1. The CDR3 is 14 amino acids. V dropped 4 bases and J dropped 8; count of bases not matched to a gene: 7. Germline V lookup: CDR1 SGHRS, CDR2 YFSETQ. The CDR3 is CASSPTGGEDTIYF. In DNA form, the CDR3 reads TGCGCCAGCAGCCCAACAGGGGGCGAAGACACCATATATTTT.

The chain employs TRBV25-1 and TRBJ2-2; D is possibly TRBD1 (7 bases). CDR3 length: 15 residues. The germline gives CDR1 MGHDK, CDR2 SYGVNS. V was trimmed by 2 bases and J by 7 bases, leaving 14 bases between them. CDR3 region: CASSEPGGHGGELFF. CDR3 sequence (DNA): TGTGCCAGCAGTGAACCAGGGGGGCACGGCGGGGAGCTGTTTTTT.

The sample holds a few counts of this clone. The chain recombines TRBV2 with TRBJ2-1, with D perhaps TRBD2 (5 bases). Trimming pared 4 bases from V and 7 bases from J, leaving 8 bases between. The germline CDR1 and CDR2 sequences are SNHLY and FYNNEI. The CDR3 has 12 residues. The CDR3 sequence: CASSAGGNEQFF. CDR3 coding DNA: TGTGCCAGCAGTGCAGGAGGAAATGAGCAGTTCTTC.

The chain links TRBV18 to TRBJ2-1; 8 positions match TRBD1. This CDR3 has 15 amino acids. After removal of 0 bases from V and 7 bases from J, the junction contained 5 bases not matched to a gene. The germline gives CDR1 KGHSH, CDR2 LQKENI. CDR3 sequence reads: CASSPPSTGGNEQFF. The CDR3 DNA follows: TGTGCCAGCTCACCACCCTCCACAGGGGGAAATGAGCAGTTCTTC.

The rearrangement links TRBV6-6 to TRBJ2-7; the match to TRBD1 covers 9 bases. The CDR3 spans 15 residues. Germline CDR1 reads MNHNY; CDR2 reads SVGAGI (reference sequence). Trimming cost V 2 bases and J 3 bases; bases outside gene matches: 5. As DNA, the CDR3 is TGTGCCAGCAGTTACCCCGGACAGGGGAACTACGAGCAGTACTTC. This encodes CASSYPGQGNYEQYF.

This clone was seen once. This chain joins TRBV2 and TRBJ1-2; 8 bases map to TRBD1. V was pared by 4 bases and J by 8 bases, with 15 bases of the junction left unmatched. The CDR3 runs 16 residues. Germline loops: CDR1 SNHLY, CDR2 FYNNEI. The CDR3 DNA reads TGTGCCAGCAGTGTTGGGTCAGGGGGCCGGATTTCAGGCTACACCTTC. It encodes CASSVGSGGRISGYTF.

The chain links TRBV4-3 to TRBJ2-7; D is unclear. V dropped 0 bases and J dropped 4 bases, with 7 bases sitting between them. CDR1 and CDR2 (germline): LGHNA, YSLEER. This CDR3 region has 13 residues. The CDR3 is CASSQDFRYEQYF. CDR3 nucleotides: TGCGCCAGCAGCCAAGATTTCCGATACGAGCAGTACTTC.

The chain carries TRBV6-5 and TRBJ1-1, with no clear D. Between the trimmed V and J ends, which lost 11 bases and 0 bases, there was a span of 13 bases. Germline CDR1 and CDR2: MNHEY and SVGAGI. The CDR3 loop spans 13 amino acids. The CDR3 DNA follows: TGTGCCGGAAGGAGGAGGATGAACACTGAAGCTTTCTTT. Its translation is CAGRRRMNTEAFF.

This chain joins TRBV5-5 and TRBJ1-2; TRBD1 is a possible D gene (5 bases). In germline, CDR1 is SGHKS, CDR2 YYEKEE (reference sequence). The CDR3 has 15 residues. Trimming left V 0 bases short and J 4 bases short, with 13 bases between. The CDR3 bases are TGTGCCAGCAGCTTGGAGGCAGGGCCCCTCTATGGCTACACCTTC. Encoded protein: CASSLEAGPLYGYTF.

The chain couples TRBV29-1 to TRBJ2-7, with D maybe TRBD2 (6 bases). CDR3 length: 14 residues. The V end lost 4 bases, the J end lost 0 bases, and 13 bases lay between the germline ends. Germline CDR1 and CDR2: SQVTM and ANQGSEA. The CDR3: CSVGGGIASYEQYF. The CDR3 DNA is TGCAGCGTTGGAGGAGGGATAGCCTCCTACGAGCAGTACTTC.

This clone occurred once. The genes are TRBV9 and TRBJ1-1; 8 bases fit TRBD1. Germline loops: CDR1 SGDLS, CDR2 YYNGEE. The J segment lost 3 bases and the V segment lost 6 bases, leaving 4 bases of the junction unmatched. The CDR3 is made up of 13 amino acids. The CDR3 DNA reads as TGTGCCAGCAACCTACAGGGGGACACTGAAGCTTTCTTT. Translating gives CASNLQGDTEAFF.

CDR3 amino acids: CASSLVLTQSQRDGYTF. Written as DNA, the CDR3 is TGTGCCAGCAGCTTGGTTTTAACACAAAGTCAAAGAGATGGCTACACCTTC. This chain links TRBV5-8 with TRBJ1-2, with D unclear. The germline V gene has CDR1 SGHTS and CDR2 YDEGEE. The CDR3 consists of 17 residues. The germline V and J ends were trimmed by 0 bases and 6 bases, with 21 bases remaining between them.

There are a few counts of this clone. The J gene is TRBJ2-7, the V gene TRBV28, with D uncertain. This CDR3 comprises 12 residues. The germline V gene has CDR1 MDHEN and CDR2 SYDVKM. The V end lost 3 bases, the J end lost 4 bases, and 7 bases lay between the germline ends. The CDR3 nucleotides read TGTGCCAGCAGTTTCGTCTATTACGAGCAGTACTTC. The encoded protein is CASSFVYYEQYF.

The chain is built from TRBV2 and TRBJ1-5, with TRBD1 as a possible D gene (6 bases). The CDR3 has 13 residues. V was shortened by 7 bases and J by 7 bases, with 14 bases between the two germline ends. Germline values: CDR1 SNHLY, CDR2 FYNNEI. CDR3 in amino acids: CASKAQGGQPQHF. CDR3 in DNA: TGTGCCAGCAAGGCACAGGGTGGGCAGCCCCAGCATTTT.

This clone was detected a few times. The rearrangement links TRBV4-2 to TRBJ2-7, with 10 bases aligning to TRBD2. The CDR3 length is 16 residues. V lost 0 bases to trimming and J lost 4 bases; unmatched junction nucleotides: 6. Germline-derived CDR1 and CDR2 are LGHNA and YNFKEQ. CDR3 sequence (DNA): TGTGCCAGCAGCCAAGAACCGGGACTAGCGACATACGAGCAGTACTTC. Protein sequence: CASSQEPGLATYEQYF.

The rearrangement links TRBV5-1 to TRBJ2-7; D is possibly TRBD2 (6 bases). Germline-derived CDR1 and CDR2 are SGHRS and YFSETQ. CDR3 length equals 15 residues. The V end lost 0 bases, the J end lost 4 bases, and 14 bases lay between the germline ends. The CDR3 reads CASSLDGGGKYEQYF. CDR3 DNA sequence: TGCGCCAGCAGCTTGGATGGCGGAGGGAAATACGAGCAGTACTTC.

The chain links TRBV6-5 to TRBJ2-1; TRBD2 agrees at 7 bases. The germline V gene has CDR1 MNHEY and CDR2 SVGAGI. The V and J ends lost 6 bases and 15 bases, in that order; junction bases with no gene match: 17. This CDR3 spans 14 amino acids. The CDR3 is CASSAYIRAGVMFF. As DNA, the CDR3 is TGTGCCAGCAGCGCCTACATCCGGGCGGGAGTAATGTTCTTC.

On this clone: At one boundary the junction diverges from the germline segment, which might be a read error. Distinct nucleotide sequences in the sample also encode this CDR3. The chain combines TRBV27 with TRBJ1-3, with TRBD1 matching over 7 bases. The V gene's germline CDR1 is MNHEY and CDR2 SMNVEV (reference sequence). The CDR3 is made up of 16 amino acids. CDR3 in amino acids: CASSPRTGLSGNTIYF. The CDR3 nucleotides are TGTGCCAGCAGTCCCCGGACAGGCCTCTCTGGAAACACTATATATTTT.